This entry is about one T cell receptor beta chain. Antigen specificity is unknown. These data come from a study of blood T cells in healthy people across ages. A second PCR of about 7 to 12 cycles used a sample-barcoded 5' primer and a J-beta primer mix. TCRdb re-analysed the 5' RACE reads in MiXCR, keeping a single row per CDR3 protein. Among about 380,000 distinct CDR3 sequences, 45% to 65% were seen once, and the ten largest hold 51%. Study-wide findings and caveats: Reliance upon unsorted PBMCs precluded definitive naive versus antigen-experienced comparison.

The clonotype comes from a man aged 60 to 75 in good health. The sequenced sample was blood.

The CDR3 loop reads CAISDPRRGWETQYF. DNA of the CDR3: TGTGCCATCAGCGACCCCCGCAGGGGATGGGAGACCCAGTACTTC. This rearrangement joins TRBV10-3 to TRBJ2-5; the D gene is possibly TRBD1 (6 bases). Germline lookup yields CDR1 ENHRY and CDR2 SYGVKD. The V end was cut by 6 bases, the J end by 5 bases, with 19 bases between. The CDR3 totals 15 residues.